The 14 T cell receptor beta chains listed next were all sequenced from one sample in a study of T-cell memory formation after mild COVID-19. A single record per CDR3 protein comes from TCRdb applying MiXCR to the 5' RACE reads. Among roughly 480,000 distinct CDR3 sequences listed, 25% were seen once. Sequenced: PBMCs or a T cell subset sorted from them (not recorded which). These TCRs come from an adult woman who had mild COVID-19 (a few samples of this study predate the infection). Cell type and time point are not known.

This clonotype came up a few times. The gene calls are TRBV6-4 and TRBJ2-3, with 7 bases that match TRBD2. With V trimmed by 2 bases and J by 5 bases, 13 bases remained unmatched. There are 17 residues in the CDR3. Per the germline V gene, CDR1 is MRHNA and CDR2 is SNTAGT. The DNA of the CDR3 is TGTGCCAGCAGTGACGTTTTGAGGCGGGAGCAAGGAGATACGCAGTATTTT. This sequence encodes CASSDVLRREQGDTQYF.

This clonotype was seen repeatedly, ten times or more. This rearrangement joins TRBV9 to TRBJ2-1; possible D gene TRBD1, 7 bases. Per the germline V gene, CDR1 is SGDLS and CDR2 is YYNGEE. The V end was cut by 2 bases, the J end by 0 bases, with 18 bases between. This CDR3 is built from 18 residues. In DNA form, the CDR3 reads TGTGCCAGCAGCGTGGCCCCGGCAGGGGGGATCTCCTACAATGAGCAGTTCTTC. It specifies CASSVAPAGGISYNEQFF.

The chain joins TRBV19 to TRBJ1-4, with a possible D match to TRBD1 (5 bases). V lost 4 bases to trimming and J lost 4 bases, with 13 bases between them. Germline CDR1 is LNHDA and CDR2 is SQIVND (reference sequence). The CDR3 runs to 15 residues. DNA of the CDR3: TGTGCCAGTAGTACCATGGGGCCCTTTAATGAAAAACTGTTTTTT. Translated: CASSTMGPFNEKLFF.

The CDR3 bases are TGTGCCAGCAGCCAAGTTGGCAGCCATTGGGAGACCCAGTACTTC. Translated, it gives CASSQVGSHWETQYF. This chain links TRBV4-2 with TRBJ2-5; D is unclear. Germline CDR1 reads LGHNA; CDR2 reads YNFKEQ. The CDR3 totals 15 residues. V lost 1 base, J lost 5 bases, and 14 bases lay in between.

This clonotype was seen more than once but under ten times. CDR3 nucleotide sequence: TGCGCCAGCAGCTTGCTGACAGCTAAGAGAGGTATGAACACTGAAGCTTTCTTT. Translating gives CASSLLTAKRGMNTEAFF. This chain joins TRBV5-1 and TRBJ1-1; perhaps TRBD1 as D (5 bases). Trimming pared 1 base from V and 0 bases from J, leaving 19 bases between. The germline gives CDR1 SGHRS, CDR2 YFSETQ. The CDR3 is made up of 18 amino acids.

This clonotype was observed many times. The chain recombines TRBV20-1 with TRBJ2-2, with D perhaps given as TRBD1 or TRBD2 (5 bases each). Germline V lookup: CDR1 DFQATT, CDR2 SNEGSKA (reference sequence). The CDR3 spans 14 residues. Trimming removed 6 bases at V and 2 bases at J, with 13 bases between. CDR3 region: CSAMGTTNTGELFF. DNA of the CDR3: TGCAGTGCCATGGGGACCACAAACACCGGGGAGCTGTTTTTT.

The chain employs TRBV5-6 and TRBJ2-5; 10 nucleotides align to TRBD2. V shed 0 bases, J shed 1 base, and the junction held 12 bases outside the gene matches. The germline CDR1 and CDR2 sequences are SGHDT and YYEEEE. This CDR3 is built from 19 residues. CDR3 sequence: CASSLGATVWTSGQETQYF. In DNA form, the CDR3 reads TGTGCCAGCAGCTTGGGCGCCACAGTATGGACTAGCGGCCAAGAGACCCAGTACTTC.

The rearrangement joins TRBV6-5 to TRBJ1-2, with 7 nucleotides matching TRBD1. The V and J ends lost 5 bases and 8 bases, in that order; junction bases with no gene match: 20. Germline lookup yields CDR1 MNHEY and CDR2 SVGAGI. The CDR3 covers 17 residues. The CDR3 protein is CASSLYPDRNLLSGYTF. The DNA of the CDR3 is TGTGCCAGCAGTCTCTACCCGGACAGGAACCTTCTATCGGGCTACACCTTC.

V gene TRBV7-8 combines with J gene TRBJ2-1; 12 bases line up with TRBD2. The CDR3 runs to 17 residues. Germline values: CDR1 SGHVS, CDR2 FQNEAQ. With 2 bases clipped from V and 3 bases from J, the junction kept 5 bases outside the gene matches. The DNA of the CDR3 is TGTGCCAGCAGCTTACGCCTGACTAGCGGGGGCTACAATGAGCAGTTCTTC. It yields the protein CASSLRLTSGGYNEQFF.

This clonotype was seen a handful of times. V is TRBV5-1 and J is TRBJ1-1; no definite D call. Germline loops: CDR1 SGHRS, CDR2 YFSETQ. CDR3 length: 11 residues. V lost 0 bases, J lost 10 bases, and 7 bases lay in between. The CDR3 DNA reads as TGCGCCAGCAGCTTGGGGCCCTTAGCTTTCTTT. Translated: CASSLGPLAFF.

This clonotype is a singleton in its sample. This sequence joins TRBV6-6 and TRBJ1-4; 9 bases line up with TRBD1. The CDR3 is 16 amino acids. Germline V gene data show CDR1 as MNHNY and CDR2 as SVGAGI (reference sequence). The V segment lost 4 bases and the J segment 8 bases; nucleotides outside the gene matches: 11. In DNA, the CDR3 is TGTGCCAGCAGTTCTAGCCACAGGGGGCCGGAGGAAAAACTGTTTTTT. Translated: CASSSSHRGPEEKLFF.

The chain recombines TRBV6-6 with TRBJ2-7; TRBD1 matches at 9 bases. With V trimmed by 9 bases and J by 3 bases, 12 bases remained unmatched. CDR3 length: 15 amino acids. Germline-derived CDR1 and CDR2 are MNHNY and SVGAGI (reference sequence). The CDR3 is CARSPRTGEVYEQYF. In DNA, the CDR3 is TGTGCCAGAAGTCCCCGGACAGGGGAGGTCTACGAGCAGTACTTC.

This chain links TRBV12-3 or TRBV12-4 with TRBJ2-1, with 9 bases lining up with TRBD1. There are 14 residues in the CDR3. J gave up 8 bases and V 3 bases, and 5 bases lay outside the gene matches. The CDR3 reads CASSLGQGGHEQFF. The CDR3 nucleotides read TGTGCCAGCAGTTTGGGACAGGGAGGTCATGAGCAGTTCTTC.

The chain is built from TRBV7-2 and TRBJ2-1, with D uncertain. This CDR3 is 14 amino acids long. Looked up from germline, CDR1 is SGHTA and CDR2 is FQGNSA. V shed 5 bases and J shed 2 bases, with 10 bases lying between them. The CDR3 region is CASSPQTAYNEQFF. DNA for the CDR3: TGTGCCAGCAGCCCTCAGACCGCCTACAATGAGCAGTTCTTC. Full variable domain (rest looked up from reference TRBV7-2 and TRBJ2-1): GAGVSQSPSNKVTEKGKDVELRCDPISGHTALYWYRQSLGQGLEFLIYFQGNSAPDKSGLPSDRFSAERTGGSVSTLTIQRTQQEDSAVYLCASSPQTAYNEQFFGPGTRLTVL.